This is a list of T cell receptor beta chains from one sample in a study of STAT3 mutations in large granular lymphocyte leukemia. Profiling relied on immunoSEQ multiplex PCR, and the TCRdb table lists in-frame clones only, not all of them. The sample records approximately 13,000 clones, 90% being singletons. Source material: peripheral blood mononuclear cells. These receptors came from a man aged 40-55 years with T-cell large granular lymphocyte leukemia. Some clones in this sample may be carry-over from other donors' samples. The CDR3 runs from the conserved cysteine through the conserved F or W. The D gene is left open where the match is weak. Where a row states a size, it is once, few, many or the class of an expanded clone; other rows omit it.

clone size | J gene | D gene | V gene | CDR3 DNA | CDR3 protein
. | TRBJ2-7 | . | TRBV6-5 | TGTGCCAGCAGGGGGGACTTTGGTAGCTCCTACGAGCAGTACTTC | CASRGDFGSSYEQYF
. | TRBJ1-5 | . | TRBV18 | TGTGCCAGCTCACCCGCCCCCCACCAGCCCCAGCATTTT | CASSPAPHQPQHF
. | TRBJ2-1 | TRBD2 | TRBV6-1 | TGTGCCAGCAGTGCCTCCGGTGGAGCGGGGTCGTACAATGAGCAGTTCTTC | CASSASGGAGSYNEQFF
. | TRBJ2-7 | TRBD1 | TRBV9 | TGTGCCAGCAGCTCCGGGACAGGAGACTACGAGCAGTACTTC | CASSSGTGDYEQYF
. | TRBJ1-2 | TRBD1 | TRBV28 | TGTGCCAGCCGTGGTTCGACAGGGCAGTCTAACTATGGCTACACCTTC | CASRGSTGQSNYGYTF
once | TRBJ2-7 | . | TRBV28 | TGTGCCAGCAGTTTCCATGGGGGGCGCGGGTACGAGCAGTACTTC | CASSFHGGRGYEQYF
. | TRBJ2-2 | . | TRBV25-1 | TGTGCCAGCAGTGAATCAACAGCTAACACCGGGGAGCTGTTTTTT | CASSESTANTGELFF
. | TRBJ2-2 | TRBD2 | TRBV5-4 | TGTGCCAGCAGCCCCGGACTAGCGGGGACCACCGGGGAGCTGTTTTTT | CASSPGLAGTTGELFF
few | TRBJ1-6 | . | TRBV28 | TGTGCCAGCAGTTTAAGAGGGGTTAATTCACCCCTCCACTTT | CASSLRGVNSPLHF
. | TRBJ2-3 | . | TRBV10-3 | TGTGCCATCAGTGAGTCCAGGACAGTGATTAGCACAGATACGCAGTATTTT | CAISESRTVISTDTQYF
once | TRBJ2-2 | . | TRBV5-1 | TGCGCCAGCAGCTTGGAGGATACCGGGGAGCTGTTTTTT | CASSLEDTGELFF
. | TRBJ1-6 | . | TRBV7-6 | TGTGCCAGCAGCTTAGGGGGATCTAATTCACCCCTCCACTTT | CASSLGGSNSPLHF
. | TRBJ1-2 | TRBD1 | TRBV15 | TGTGCCACCAGCCCGGGACAGGGGGTCACTAACTATGGCTACACCTTC | CATSPGQGVTNYGYTF
. | TRBJ2-6 | . | TRBV6-6 | TGTGCCAGCAGCATTAGCCACTCTGGGGCCAACGTCCTGACTTTC | CASSISHSGANVLTF
. | TRBJ1-1 | TRBD1 | TRBV11-2 | TGTGCCAGCAGCCACCCCGCCGGGACAGGGGACACTGAAGCTTTCTTT | CASSHPAGTGDTEAFF
. | TRBJ1-2 | TRBD1 | TRBV5-8 | TGTGCCAGCAGCTCCCCGGACAGGCCCACATACTATGGCTACACCTTC | CASSSPDRPTYYGYTF
. | TRBJ2-3 | TRBD2 | TRBV30 | TGTGCCTGGTGGAGCCTAGCGGAAGGAGTAGATACGCAGTATTTT | CAWWSLAEGVDTQYF
. | TRBJ1-1 | . | TRBV2 | TGTGCCAGCATCTGGGAGGGGAACACTGAAGCTTTCTTT | CASIWEGNTEAFF
. | TRBJ2-7 | TRBD1 | TRBV27 | TGTGCCAGCAGGCCGGGACAGGGTCACGAGCAGTACTTC | CASRPGQGHEQYF
. | TRBJ2-7 | . | TRBV19 | TGTGCCAGTAGTAACCGTCGAGGGGAGGAAACCTACGAGCAGTACTTC | CASSNRRGEETYEQYF
. | TRBJ2-1 | TRBD2 | TRBV10-3 | TGTGCCATCAGTGAGTCCCTAGCGGGGGGGGGCGATGAGCAGTTCTTC | CAISESLAGGGDEQFF
. | TRBJ2-3 | . | TRBV6-6 | TGTGCCAGCAGTTACTCGGGCATCACAGATACGCAGTATTTT | CASSYSGITDTQYF
. | TRBJ2-1 | . | TRBV27 | TGTGCCAGCTTCCCCGGCGGGTGGAAGGATGAGCAGTTCTTC | CASFPGGWKDEQFF
. | TRBJ1-1 | . | TRBV27 | TGTGCCAGCAGTCCCACCTCGGAGGCTGAAGCTTTCTTT | CASSPTSEAEAFF